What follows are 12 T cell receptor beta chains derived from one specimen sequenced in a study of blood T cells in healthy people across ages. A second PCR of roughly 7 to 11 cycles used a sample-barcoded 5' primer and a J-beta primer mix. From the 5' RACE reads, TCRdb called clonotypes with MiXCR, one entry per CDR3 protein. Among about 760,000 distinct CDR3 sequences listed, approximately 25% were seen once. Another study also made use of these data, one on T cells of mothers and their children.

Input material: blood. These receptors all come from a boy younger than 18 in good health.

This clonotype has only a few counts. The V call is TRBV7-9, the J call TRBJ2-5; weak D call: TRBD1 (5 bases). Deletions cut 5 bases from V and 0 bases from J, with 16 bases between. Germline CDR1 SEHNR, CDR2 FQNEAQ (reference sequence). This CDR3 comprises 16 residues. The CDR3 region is CASSPNQGTYQETQYF. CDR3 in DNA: TGTGCCAGCAGCCCAAATCAGGGAACGTACCAAGAGACCCAGTACTTC.

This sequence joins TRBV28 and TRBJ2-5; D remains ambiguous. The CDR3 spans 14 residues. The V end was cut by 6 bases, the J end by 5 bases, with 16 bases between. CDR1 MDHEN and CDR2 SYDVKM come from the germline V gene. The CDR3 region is CASSALVHSETQYF. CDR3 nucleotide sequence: TGTGCCAGCAGCGCTCTAGTCCACAGCGAGACCCAGTACTTC.

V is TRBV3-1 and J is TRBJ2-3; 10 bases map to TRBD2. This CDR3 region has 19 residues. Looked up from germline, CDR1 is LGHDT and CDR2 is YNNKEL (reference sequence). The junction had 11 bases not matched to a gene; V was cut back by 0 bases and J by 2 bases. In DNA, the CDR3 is TGTGCCAGCAGCCAAGATGGGGTCCGGACTAGCGGATACACAGATACGCAGTATTTT. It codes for CASSQDGVRTSGYTDTQYF.

CDR3: CASSYDTLLPEAFF. The CDR3 DNA follows: TGTGCCAGCAGTTACGACACCCTACTACCTGAAGCTTTCTTT. The chain employs TRBV6-6 and TRBJ1-1; D is unresolved. CDR1 and CDR2 from the germline V gene are MNHNY and SVGAGI (reference sequence). Trimming took off 2 bases at V and 6 bases at J, with 13 bases between the two ends. This CDR3 has 14 residues.

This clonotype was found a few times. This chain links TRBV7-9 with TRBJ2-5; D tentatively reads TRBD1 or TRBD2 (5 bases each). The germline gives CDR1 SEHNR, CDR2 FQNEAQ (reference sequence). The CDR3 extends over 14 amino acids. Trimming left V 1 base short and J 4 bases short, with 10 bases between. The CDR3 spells CASSLVLGTETQYF. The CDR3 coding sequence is TGTGCCAGCAGCTTAGTTCTGGGGACAGAGACCCAGTACTTC. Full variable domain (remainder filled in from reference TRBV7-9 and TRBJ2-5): DTGVSQNPRHKITKRGQNVTFRCDPISEHNRLYWYRQTLGQGPEFLTYFQNEAQLEKSRLLSDRFSAERPKGSFSTLEIQRTEQGDSAMYLCASSLVLGTETQYFGPGTRLLVL.

CDR3 region: CASSPPVWRTNTGELFF. DNA of the CDR3: TGTGCCAGCAGCCCCCCGGTTTGGCGTACGAACACCGGGGAGCTGTTTTTT. The chain is built from TRBV7-2 and TRBJ2-2; D is unclear. The CDR3 consists of 17 residues. Germline-derived CDR1 and CDR2 are SGHTA and FQGNSA. Trimming pared 5 bases from V and 0 bases from J, leaving 16 bases between.

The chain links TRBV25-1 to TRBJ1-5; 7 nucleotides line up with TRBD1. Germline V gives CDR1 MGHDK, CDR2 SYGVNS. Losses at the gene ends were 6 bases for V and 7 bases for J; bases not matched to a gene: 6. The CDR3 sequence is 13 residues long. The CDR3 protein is CASSYRGGQPQHF. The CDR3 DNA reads TGTGCCAGCAGCTACAGGGGAGGCCAGCCCCAGCATTTT.

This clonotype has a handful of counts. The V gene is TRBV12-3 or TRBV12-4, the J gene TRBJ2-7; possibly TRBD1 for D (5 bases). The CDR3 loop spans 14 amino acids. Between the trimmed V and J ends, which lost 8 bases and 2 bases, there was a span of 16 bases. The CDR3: CASQVGGQAYEQYF. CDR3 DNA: TGTGCCAGCCAAGTAGGCGGACAAGCCTACGAGCAGTACTTC.

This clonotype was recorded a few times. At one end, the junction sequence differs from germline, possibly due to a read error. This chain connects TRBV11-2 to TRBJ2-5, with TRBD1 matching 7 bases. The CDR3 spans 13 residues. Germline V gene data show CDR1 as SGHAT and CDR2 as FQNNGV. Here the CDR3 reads CAGSLDTGTELYF. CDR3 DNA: TGTGCCGGCAGCTTAGATACTGGGACAGAGTTGTACTTC.

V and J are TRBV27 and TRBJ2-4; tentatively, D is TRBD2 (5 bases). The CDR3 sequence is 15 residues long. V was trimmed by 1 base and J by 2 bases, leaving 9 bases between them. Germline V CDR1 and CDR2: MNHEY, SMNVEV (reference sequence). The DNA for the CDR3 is TGTGCCAGCAGTTTATTAGGGAGTACCAAAAACATTCAGTACTTC. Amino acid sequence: CASSLLGSTKNIQYF.

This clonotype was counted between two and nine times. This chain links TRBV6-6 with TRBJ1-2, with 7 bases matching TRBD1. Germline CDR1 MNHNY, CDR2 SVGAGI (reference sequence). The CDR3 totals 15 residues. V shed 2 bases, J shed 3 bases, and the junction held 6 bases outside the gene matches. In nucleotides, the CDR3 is TGTGCCAGCAGTTACCCGGGGACAGACCACTATGGCTACACCTTC. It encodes CASSYPGTDHYGYTF.

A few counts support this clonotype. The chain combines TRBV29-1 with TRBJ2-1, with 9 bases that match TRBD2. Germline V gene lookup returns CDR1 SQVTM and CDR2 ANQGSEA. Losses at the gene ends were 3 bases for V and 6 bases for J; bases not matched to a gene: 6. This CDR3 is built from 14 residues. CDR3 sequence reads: CSVEASGMGNEQFF. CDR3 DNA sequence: TGCAGCGTTGAGGCTAGCGGGATGGGCAATGAGCAGTTCTTC.